The text below deals with one T cell receptor beta chain. This CDR3 has 14 residues. Germline V gene data show CDR1 as ENHRY and CDR2 as SYGVKD. Trimming took 7 bases from V and 1 from J, leaving 11 bases between them. The sample originates from a study of cytomegalovirus exposure and HLA in healthy donors. Primers included in the PCR were 60 Vbeta and 13 Jbeta primers. The protocol was immunoSEQ multiplex PCR, while the TCRdb copy is restricted to in-frame clones and leaves out a portion. This sample has fewer than 150,000 clones, with about 76% found just once. The sequence was collected from a man aged 18-30 years in good health and CMV-seronegative. The V and J genes are TRBV10-3 and TRBJ2-1; tentatively, D is TRBD2 (5 bases). What was sequenced was PBMCs. CDR3 residues: CAITGELSYNEQFF. In nucleotides, the CDR3 is TGTGCCATCACTGGGGAGCTTTCCTACAATGAGCAGTTCTTC.